A selection of T cell receptor beta chains follows, all from one sample in a study of T cells expressing NK-cell markers. After re-calling the 5' RACE reads, TCRdb lists one entry per CDR3 protein, DNA absent. The sample has 500,000 to 700,000 distinct CDR3 sequences, and its top ten clones hold roughly 3.5%. The material sequenced was blood T cells: a sorted CD56 or NKG2C T cell subset, CD4+ or CD8+ T cells, or bulk PBMC T cells (not recorded which). These receptors were collected from a young man in good health. Both conserved end residues are part of each CDR3.

>TRBJ1-3|TRBV5-5
CASSEGQGSGNTIYF
>TRBJ2-3|TRBV29-1
CSVEGAGWTDTQYF
>TRBJ1-5|TRBV12-3/TRBV12-4
CASSHWDNNEGNQPQHF
>TRBJ1-1|TRBV7-9
CASSSPGLRHTEAFF
>TRBJ2-3|TRBV7-6
CASSLGASGGDTQYF
>TRBJ1-1|TRBV27
CASSSRMTEAFF
>TRBJ2-3|TRBV29-1
CSVGDRGAPTDTQYF
>TRBJ1-6|TRBV24-1
CATSERGGEDSPLHF
>TRBJ2-3|TRBV7-9
CASSPGTSGESTDTQYF
>TRBJ1-2|TRBV12-3/TRBV12-4
CASSHSNRGSGYGYTF
>TRBJ2-3|TRBV7-2
CASSATGTGYQRYF
>TRBJ1-4|TRBV7-6
CASSLSGYNEKLFF
>TRBJ2-4|TRBV20-1
CSVRAKNIQYF
>TRBJ2-1|TRBV5-6
CASSFYEQGKLQFF
>TRBJ2-5|TRBV28
CAGSQGAQETQYF
>TRBJ2-5|TRBV29-1
CSVGDRQTETQYF
>TRBJ2-1|TRBV4-3
CASSQVRGAGEQFF
>TRBJ2-1|TRBV4-2
CASSQAGMANEQFF
>TRBJ2-1|TRBV15
CATRAGLFYNEQFF
>TRBJ2-5|TRBV15
CATSGTSGAIQETQYF
>TRBJ2-3|TRBV12-3/TRBV12-4
CASSLYSIGGGTDTQYF
>TRBJ2-5|TRBV7-2
CASSRNGGGETQYF
>TRBJ2-1|TRBV20-1
CSATPQTGIAGVLGNEQFF
>TRBJ2-2|TRBV11-2
CASSLFLAGTNTGELFF
>TRBJ2-7|TRBV7-3
CASSLFGSDHSYEQYF
>TRBJ2-3|TRBV12-5
CASGLVTDKVSLSTDTQYF
>TRBJ2-1|TRBV14
CASSHYPGDEQFF
>TRBJ1-6|TRBV12-3/TRBV12-4
CASSLARSGTGLFLHF
>TRBJ2-7|TRBV6-2/TRBV6-3
CASSYAILAGGYEQYF
>TRBJ2-2|TRBV20-1
CSASSENTGELFF
>TRBJ2-5|TRBV4-2
CASSRELAGGTQYF
>TRBJ1-4|TRBV5-6
CASSLWGGAVEKLFF
>TRBJ1-2|TRBV5-5
CASSLEGIGGYTF